The rows below give T cell receptor beta chains drawn from one sample of a study of graft-versus-host responses after intestinal transplantation. TCRdb's table, derived via immunoSEQ multiplex PCR, lists solely in-frame clones and lacks some. This sample has approximately 60,000 clones, with around 90% found just once. The sequencing here drew on PBMCs, taken 26 days after transplant. The receptors shown here come from a human patient who received an intestinal transplant, so some T cells may come from the graft donor. Both conserved end residues are part of each CDR3. Each record gives: J gene, V gene, CDR3 protein.

TRBJ1-2,TRBV2,CASGFRAGDYGYTF
TRBJ2-3,TRBV6-5,CASSGGPGDTQYF
TRBJ2-5,TRBV7-9,CASSLSGAEWETQYF
TRBJ2-3,TRBV18,CASSLSGGSTDTQYF
TRBJ1-5,TRBV28,CASTSGQGGRDQPQHF
TRBJ1-5,TRBV28,CASTQVRTNQPQHF
TRBJ1-5,TRBV15,CATSRGTPDSNQPQHF
TRBJ2-1,TRBV11-2,CASTRTTGGYNEQFF
TRBJ1-6,TRBV25-1,CASSDGLLVSPLHF
TRBJ2-7,TRBV27,CASSPRAFYEQYF
TRBJ2-6,TRBV2,CASFDTGASGANVLTF
TRBJ2-2,TRBV6-5,CAIGTSGGAVGELFF
TRBJ1-3,TRBV5-4,CASSFGKGSRGRAGNTIYF
TRBJ1-4,TRBV2,CASGQGTSATNEKLFF
TRBJ2-7,TRBV27,CASSWGQGSYEQYF
TRBJ2-5,TRBV2,CASSVRLYQETQYF
TRBJ1-5,TRBV6-1,CASSEAPGQGSQPQHF
TRBJ2-4,TRBV5-4,CASSWAGTGLNIQYF
TRBJ1-1,TRBV4-3,CASNTGVGEAFF
TRBJ2-1,TRBV2,CASSRLGGSNEQFF
TRBJ1-5,TRBV5-6,CASSLGRGNQPQHF
TRBJ2-2,TRBV7-8,CASSLGTATGGELFF
TRBJ2-3,TRBV6-5,CASSYSAYTDTQYF
TRBJ1-2,TRBV7-3,CASSSGEGYTF
TRBJ2-4,TRBV5-4,CASSSDRVVNIQYF
TRBJ2-3,TRBV6-6,CASSGPAGGNTDTQYF
TRBJ1-2,TRBV4-2,CASSQDAGTGTFYGYTF
TRBJ1-5,TRBV28,CASREGEYSNQPQHF
TRBJ1-6,TRBV7-8,CASSRGDREGSPLHF
TRBJ2-3,TRBV19,CASSGPGLAGGPDTQYF
TRBJ1-4,TRBV4-3,CASSPGRGSEKLFF